This T cell receptor beta chain was sequenced for a study of CD8 T cells in Susac syndrome. The CDR3 extends over 12 amino acids. CDR1 SNHLY and CDR2 FYNNEI come from the germline V gene. RNA was extracted with the RNeasy kit, and a quantity of roughly 0.5 to 1 ug was reverse transcribed using random hexamers. Via MiXCR, TCRdb re-called the immunoSEQ multiplex PCR reads, giving one row per CDR3 protein. This table has 150,000 to 200,000 distinct CDR3 sequences, around 93% appearing once. The sequenced target, TCR beta, came from blood CD8+ and CD4+ T cells. In its sample, this clonotype was seen once. Mismatch with germline at one junction end may stem from a read error.

This clonotype was sampled from a human donor in good health. The sample was CD4+ T cells from PBMCs. The V gene is TRBV2, the J gene TRBJ2-1; D possibly matches TRBD1 or TRBD2 (6 bases each). The DNA for the CDR3 is TGTGCCAGCAGAATTGACGCGGGACATCGTATCTTC. Protein: CASRIDAGHRIF.